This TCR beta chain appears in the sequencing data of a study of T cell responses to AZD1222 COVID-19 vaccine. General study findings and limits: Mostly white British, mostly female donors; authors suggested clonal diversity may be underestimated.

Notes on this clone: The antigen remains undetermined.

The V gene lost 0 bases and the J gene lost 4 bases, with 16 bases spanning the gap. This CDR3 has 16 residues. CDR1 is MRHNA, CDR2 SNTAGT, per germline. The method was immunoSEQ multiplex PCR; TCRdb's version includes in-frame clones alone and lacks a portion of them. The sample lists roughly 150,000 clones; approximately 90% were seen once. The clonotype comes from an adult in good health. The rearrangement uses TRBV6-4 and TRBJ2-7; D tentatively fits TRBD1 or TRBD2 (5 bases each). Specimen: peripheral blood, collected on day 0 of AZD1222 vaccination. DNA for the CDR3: TGTGCCAGCAGTGACTCCCGGGACCCTCCCCGATACGAGCAGTACTTC. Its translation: CASSDSRDPPRYEQYF.